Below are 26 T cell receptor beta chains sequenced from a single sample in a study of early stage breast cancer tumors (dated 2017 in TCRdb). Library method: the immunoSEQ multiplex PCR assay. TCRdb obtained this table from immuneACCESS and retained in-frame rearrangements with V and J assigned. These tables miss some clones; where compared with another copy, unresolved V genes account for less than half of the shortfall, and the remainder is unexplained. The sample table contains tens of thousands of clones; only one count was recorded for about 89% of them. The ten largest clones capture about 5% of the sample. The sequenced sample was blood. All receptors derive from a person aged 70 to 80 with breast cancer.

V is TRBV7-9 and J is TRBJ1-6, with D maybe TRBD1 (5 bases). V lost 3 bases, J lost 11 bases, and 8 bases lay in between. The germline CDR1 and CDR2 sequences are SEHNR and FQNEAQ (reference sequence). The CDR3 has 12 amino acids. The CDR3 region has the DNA TGTGCCAGCAGCTTGGGGGAGGCACCCCTCCACTTT. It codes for CASSLGEAPLHF.

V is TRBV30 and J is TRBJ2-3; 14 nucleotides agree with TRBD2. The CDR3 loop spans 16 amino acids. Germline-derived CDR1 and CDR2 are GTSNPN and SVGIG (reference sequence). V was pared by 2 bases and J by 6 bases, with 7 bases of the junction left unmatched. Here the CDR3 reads CAWSQTSGGAWDTQYF. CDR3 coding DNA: TGTGCCTGGAGTCAGACTAGCGGGGGGGCTTGGGATACGCAGTATTTT.

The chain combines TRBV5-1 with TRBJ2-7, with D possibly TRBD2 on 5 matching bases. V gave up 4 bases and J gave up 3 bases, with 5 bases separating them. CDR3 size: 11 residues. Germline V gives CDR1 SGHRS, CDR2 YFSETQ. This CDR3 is CASSRDYEQYF. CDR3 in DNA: TGCGCCAGCAGCCGGGACTACGAGCAGTACTTC.

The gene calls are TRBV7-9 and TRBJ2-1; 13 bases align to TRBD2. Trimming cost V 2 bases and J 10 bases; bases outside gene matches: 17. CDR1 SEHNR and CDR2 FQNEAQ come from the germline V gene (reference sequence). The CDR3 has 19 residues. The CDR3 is CASSLLLQYGTSGVKEQFF. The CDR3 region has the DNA TGTGCCAGCAGCTTACTCCTTCAATACGGGACTAGCGGGGTAAAGGAGCAGTTCTTC. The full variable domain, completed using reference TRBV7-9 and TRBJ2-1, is DTGVSQNPRHKITKRGQNVTFRCDPISEHNRLYWYRQTLGQGPEFLTYFQNEAQLEKSRLLSDRFSAERPKGSFSTLEIQRTEQGDSAMYLCASSLLLQYGTSGVKEQFFGPGTRLTVL.

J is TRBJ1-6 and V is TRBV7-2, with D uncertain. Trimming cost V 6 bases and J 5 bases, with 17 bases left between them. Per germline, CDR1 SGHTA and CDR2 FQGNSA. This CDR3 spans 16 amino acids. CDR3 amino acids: CASRLSGGKNNSPLHF. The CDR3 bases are TGTGCCAGCAGGCTCTCAGGCGGGAAAAATAATTCACCCCTCCACTTT.

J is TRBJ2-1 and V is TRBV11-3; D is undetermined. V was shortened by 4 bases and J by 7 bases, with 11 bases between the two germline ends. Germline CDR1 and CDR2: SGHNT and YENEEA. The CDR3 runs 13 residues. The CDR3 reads CASSSPRMNEQFF. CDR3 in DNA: TGTGCCAGCAGCTCTCCCAGGATGAATGAGCAGTTCTTC.

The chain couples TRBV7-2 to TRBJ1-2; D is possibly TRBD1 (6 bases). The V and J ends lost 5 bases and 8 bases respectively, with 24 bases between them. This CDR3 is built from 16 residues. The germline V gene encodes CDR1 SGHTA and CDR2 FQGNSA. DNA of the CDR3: TGTGCCAGCAGCCCCGGGGGGCAGGGAGCAAATAAGGGCTACACCTTC. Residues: CASSPGGQGANKGYTF.

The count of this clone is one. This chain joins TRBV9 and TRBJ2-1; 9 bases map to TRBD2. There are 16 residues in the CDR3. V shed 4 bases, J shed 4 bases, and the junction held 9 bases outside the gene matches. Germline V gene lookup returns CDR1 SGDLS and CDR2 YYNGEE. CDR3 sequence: CASSPRLAGVYNEQFF. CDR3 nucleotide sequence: TGTGCCAGCAGCCCCCGGTTAGCGGGAGTGTACAATGAGCAGTTCTTC. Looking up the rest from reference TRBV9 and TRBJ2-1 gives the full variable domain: DSGVTQTPKHLITATGQRVTLRCSPRSGDLSVYWYQQSLDQGLQFLIQYYNGEERAKGNILERFSAQQFPDLHSELNLSSLELGDSALYFCASSPRLAGVYNEQFFGPGTRLTVL.

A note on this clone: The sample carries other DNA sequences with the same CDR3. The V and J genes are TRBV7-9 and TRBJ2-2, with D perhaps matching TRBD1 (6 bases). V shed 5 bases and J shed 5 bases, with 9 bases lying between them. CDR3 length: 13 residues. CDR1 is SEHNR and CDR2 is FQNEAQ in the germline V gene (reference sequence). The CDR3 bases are TGTGCCAGCAGCCCACAGGGAACCGGGGAGCTGTTTTTT. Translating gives CASSPQGTGELFF.

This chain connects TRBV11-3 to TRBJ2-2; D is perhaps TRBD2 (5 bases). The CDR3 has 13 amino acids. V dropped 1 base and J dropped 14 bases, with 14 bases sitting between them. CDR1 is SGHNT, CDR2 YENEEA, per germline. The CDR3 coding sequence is TGTGCCAGCAGCTTAGTTGCGAGCGGCTACCTGTTTTTT. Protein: CASSLVASGYLFF.

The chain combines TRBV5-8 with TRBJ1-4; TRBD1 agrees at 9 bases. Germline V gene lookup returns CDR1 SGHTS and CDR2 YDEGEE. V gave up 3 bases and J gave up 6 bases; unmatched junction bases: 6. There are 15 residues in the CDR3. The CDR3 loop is CASSSSGDRDEKLFF. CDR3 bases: TGTGCCAGCAGCTCGTCGGGGGACAGGGATGAAAAACTGTTTTTT. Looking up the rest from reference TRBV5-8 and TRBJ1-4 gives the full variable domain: EAGVTQSPTHLIKTRGQQATLRCSPISGHTSVYWYQQALGLGLQFLLWYDEGEERNRGNFPPRFSGRQFPNYSSELNVNALELEDSALYLCASSSSGDRDEKLFFGSGTQLSVL.

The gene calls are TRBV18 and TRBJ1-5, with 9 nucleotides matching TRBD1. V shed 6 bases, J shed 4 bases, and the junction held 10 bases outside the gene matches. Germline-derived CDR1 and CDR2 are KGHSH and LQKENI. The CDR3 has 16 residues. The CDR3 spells CASSYGQGRGNQPQHF. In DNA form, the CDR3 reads TGTGCCAGCTCTTATGGACAGGGGAGGGGGAATCAGCCCCAGCATTTT.

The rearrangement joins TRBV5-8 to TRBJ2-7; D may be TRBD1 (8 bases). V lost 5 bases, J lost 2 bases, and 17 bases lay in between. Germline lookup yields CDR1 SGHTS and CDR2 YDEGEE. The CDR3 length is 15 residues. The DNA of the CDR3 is TGTGCCAGCAGACCAACAGGGGGGGGCACCTACGAGCAGTACTTC. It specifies CASRPTGGGTYEQYF.

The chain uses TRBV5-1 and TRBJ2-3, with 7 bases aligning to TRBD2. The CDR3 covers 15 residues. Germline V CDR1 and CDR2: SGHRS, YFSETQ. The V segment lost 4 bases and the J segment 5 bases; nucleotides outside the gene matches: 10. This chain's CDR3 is CASSLTRASGDTQYF. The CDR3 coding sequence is TGCGCCAGCAGCCTCACTAGGGCTAGCGGAGATACGCAGTATTTT.

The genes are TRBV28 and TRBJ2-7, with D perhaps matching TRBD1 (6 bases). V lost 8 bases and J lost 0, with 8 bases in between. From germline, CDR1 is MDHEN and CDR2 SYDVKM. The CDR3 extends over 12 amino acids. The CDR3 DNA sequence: TGTGCCAGCGGACAGAACTCCTACGAGCAGTACTTC. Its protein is CASGQNSYEQYF. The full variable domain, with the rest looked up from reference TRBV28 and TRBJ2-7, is DVKVTQSSRYLVKRTGEKVFLECVQDMDHENMFWYRQDPGLGLRLIYFSYDVKMKEKGDIPEGYSVSREKKERFSLILESASTNQTSMYLCASGQNSYEQYFGPGTRLTVT.

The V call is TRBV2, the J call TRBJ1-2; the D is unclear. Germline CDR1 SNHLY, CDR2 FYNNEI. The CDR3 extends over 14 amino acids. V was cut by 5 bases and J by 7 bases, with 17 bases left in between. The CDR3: CASSFWATASGYTF. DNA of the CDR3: TGTGCCAGCAGTTTTTGGGCCACGGCCTCTGGCTACACCTTC.

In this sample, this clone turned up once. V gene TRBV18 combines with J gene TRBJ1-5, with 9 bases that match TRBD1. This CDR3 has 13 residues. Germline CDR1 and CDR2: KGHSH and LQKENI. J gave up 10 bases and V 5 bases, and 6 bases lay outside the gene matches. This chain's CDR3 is CASSTDRGKPQHF. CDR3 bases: TGTGCCAGCTCAACAGACAGGGGGAAACCCCAGCATTTT. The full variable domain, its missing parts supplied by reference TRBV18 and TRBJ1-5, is NAGVMQNPRHLVRRRGQEARLRCSPMKGHSHVYWYRQLPEEGLKFMVYLQKENIIDESGMPKERFSAEFPKEGPSILRIQQVVRGDSAAYFCASSTDRGKPQHFGDGTRLSIL.

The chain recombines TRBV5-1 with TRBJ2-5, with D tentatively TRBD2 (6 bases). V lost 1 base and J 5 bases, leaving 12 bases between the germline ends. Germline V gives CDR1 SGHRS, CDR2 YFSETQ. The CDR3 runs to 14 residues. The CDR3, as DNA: TGCGCCAGCAGCTTGCGTACTAGCTCTGAGACCCAGTACTTC. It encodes CASSLRTSSETQYF.

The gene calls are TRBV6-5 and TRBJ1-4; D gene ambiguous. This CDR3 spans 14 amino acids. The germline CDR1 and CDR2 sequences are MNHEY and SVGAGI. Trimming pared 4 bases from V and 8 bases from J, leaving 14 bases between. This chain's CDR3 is CASSLTPGWEKLFF. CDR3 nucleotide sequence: TGTGCCAGCAGTTTGACTCCCGGTTGGGAAAAACTGTTTTTT.

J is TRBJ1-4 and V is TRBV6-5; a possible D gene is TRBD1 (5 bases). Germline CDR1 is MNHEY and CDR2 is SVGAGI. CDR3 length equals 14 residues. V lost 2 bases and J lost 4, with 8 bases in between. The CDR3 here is CASSYGGNNEKLFF. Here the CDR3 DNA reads TGTGCCAGCAGTTACGGGGGGAATAATGAAAAACTGTTTTTT.

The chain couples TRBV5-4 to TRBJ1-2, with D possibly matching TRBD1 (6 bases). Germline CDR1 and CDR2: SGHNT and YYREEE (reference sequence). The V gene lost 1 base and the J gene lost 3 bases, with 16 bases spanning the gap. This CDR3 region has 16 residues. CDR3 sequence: CASSLFLSQGDYGYTF. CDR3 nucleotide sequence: TGTGCCAGCAGCTTGTTCCTTTCACAGGGAGACTATGGCTACACCTTC. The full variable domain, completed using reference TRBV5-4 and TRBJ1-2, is ETGVTQSPTHLIKTRGQQVTLRCSSQSGHNTVSWYQQALGQGPQFIFQYYREEENGRGNFPPRFSGLQFPNYSSELNVNALELDDSALYLCASSLFLSQGDYGYTFGSGTRLTVV.

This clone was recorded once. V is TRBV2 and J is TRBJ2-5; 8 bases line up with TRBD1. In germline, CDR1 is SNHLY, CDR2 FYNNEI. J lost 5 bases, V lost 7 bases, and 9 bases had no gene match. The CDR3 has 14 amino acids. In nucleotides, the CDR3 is TGTGCCAGCAAGGGCCAGGGGGCGCGTGAGACCCAGTACTTC. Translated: CASKGQGARETQYF.

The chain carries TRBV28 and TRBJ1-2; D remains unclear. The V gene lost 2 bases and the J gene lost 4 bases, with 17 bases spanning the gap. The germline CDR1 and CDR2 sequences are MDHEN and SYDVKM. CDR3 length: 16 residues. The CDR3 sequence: CASSLTGSGSGYGYTF. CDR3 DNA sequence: TGTGCCAGCAGTTTAACGGGGTCGGGAAGTGGCTATGGCTACACCTTC.

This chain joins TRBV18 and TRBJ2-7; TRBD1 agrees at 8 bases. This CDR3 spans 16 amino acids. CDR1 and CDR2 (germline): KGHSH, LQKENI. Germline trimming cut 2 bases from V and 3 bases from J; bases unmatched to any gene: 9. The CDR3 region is CASSPGVQGGRYEQYF. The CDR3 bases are TGTGCCAGCTCACCAGGCGTACAGGGGGGTCGCTACGAGCAGTACTTC.

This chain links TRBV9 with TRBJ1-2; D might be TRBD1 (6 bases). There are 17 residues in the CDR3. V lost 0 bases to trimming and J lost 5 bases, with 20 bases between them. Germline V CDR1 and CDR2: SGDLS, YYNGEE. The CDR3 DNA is TGTGCCAGCAGCGTAGGGGGGCGTGAAACGGGACCTTATGGCTACACCTTC. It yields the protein CASSVGGRETGPYGYTF.

The CDR3 region is CASSYVRGREQYF. The CDR3 DNA reads as TGTGCCAGCAGTTACGTCAGGGGGCGAGAGCAGTACTTC. V is TRBV6-5 and J is TRBJ2-7, with 8 nucleotides matching TRBD1. The V and J ends lost 2 bases and 7 bases, in that order; junction bases with no gene match: 4. The CDR3 loop spans 13 amino acids. Germline CDR1 is MNHEY and CDR2 is SVGAGI.